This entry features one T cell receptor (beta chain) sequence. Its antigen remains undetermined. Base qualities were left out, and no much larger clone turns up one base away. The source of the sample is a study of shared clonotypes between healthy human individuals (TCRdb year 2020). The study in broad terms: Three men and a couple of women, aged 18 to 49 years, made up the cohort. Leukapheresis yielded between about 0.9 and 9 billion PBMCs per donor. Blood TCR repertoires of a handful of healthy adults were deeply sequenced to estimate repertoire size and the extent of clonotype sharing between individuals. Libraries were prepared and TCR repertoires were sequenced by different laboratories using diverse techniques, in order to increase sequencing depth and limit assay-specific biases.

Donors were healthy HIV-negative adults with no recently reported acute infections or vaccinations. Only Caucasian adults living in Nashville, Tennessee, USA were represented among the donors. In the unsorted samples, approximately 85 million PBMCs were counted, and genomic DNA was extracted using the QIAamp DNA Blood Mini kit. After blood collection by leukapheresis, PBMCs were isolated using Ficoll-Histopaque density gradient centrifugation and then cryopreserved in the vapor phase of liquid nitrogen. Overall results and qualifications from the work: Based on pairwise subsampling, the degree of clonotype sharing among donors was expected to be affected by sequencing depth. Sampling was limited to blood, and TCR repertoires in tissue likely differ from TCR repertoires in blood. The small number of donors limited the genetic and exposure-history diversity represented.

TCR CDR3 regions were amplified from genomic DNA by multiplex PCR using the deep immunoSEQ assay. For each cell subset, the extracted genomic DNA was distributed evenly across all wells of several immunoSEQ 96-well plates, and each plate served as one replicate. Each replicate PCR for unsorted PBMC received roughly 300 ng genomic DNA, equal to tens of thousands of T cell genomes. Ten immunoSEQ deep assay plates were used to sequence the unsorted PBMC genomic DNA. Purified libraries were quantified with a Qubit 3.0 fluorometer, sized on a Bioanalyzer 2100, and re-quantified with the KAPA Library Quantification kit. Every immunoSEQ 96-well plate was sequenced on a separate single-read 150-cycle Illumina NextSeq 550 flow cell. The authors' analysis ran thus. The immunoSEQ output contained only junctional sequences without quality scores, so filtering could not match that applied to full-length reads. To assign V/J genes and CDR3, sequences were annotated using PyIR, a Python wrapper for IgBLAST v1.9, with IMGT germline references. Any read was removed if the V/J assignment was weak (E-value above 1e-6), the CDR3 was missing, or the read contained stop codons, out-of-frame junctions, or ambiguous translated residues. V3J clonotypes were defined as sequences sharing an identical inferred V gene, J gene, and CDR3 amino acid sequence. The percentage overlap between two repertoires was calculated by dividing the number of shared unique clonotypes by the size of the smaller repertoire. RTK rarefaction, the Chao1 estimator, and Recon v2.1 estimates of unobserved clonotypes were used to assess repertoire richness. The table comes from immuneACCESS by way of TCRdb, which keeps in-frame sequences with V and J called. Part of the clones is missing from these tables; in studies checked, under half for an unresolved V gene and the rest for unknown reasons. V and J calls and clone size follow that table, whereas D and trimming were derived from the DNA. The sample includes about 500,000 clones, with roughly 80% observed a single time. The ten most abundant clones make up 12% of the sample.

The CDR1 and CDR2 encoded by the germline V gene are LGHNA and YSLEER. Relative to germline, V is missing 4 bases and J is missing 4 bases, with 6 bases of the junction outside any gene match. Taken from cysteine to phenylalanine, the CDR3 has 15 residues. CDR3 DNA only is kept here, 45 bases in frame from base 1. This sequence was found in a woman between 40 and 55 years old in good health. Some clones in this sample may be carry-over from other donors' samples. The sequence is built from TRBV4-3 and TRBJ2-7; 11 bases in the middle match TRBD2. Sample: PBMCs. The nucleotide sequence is TGCGCCAGCAGCCCCGGGACTAGCGGCAAATACGAGCAGTACTTC. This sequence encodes CASSPGTSGKYEQYF.